The 13 T cell receptor beta chains in this list originate from one sample, sequenced in a study of T cells of healthy individuals. TCRdb independently ran MiXCR on the 5' RACE reads; one entry per CDR3 protein. Of 95,000 to 100,000 distinct CDR3 sequences in the sample, under 20% were seen once. The receptors come from a human donor in good health.

This clonotype appeared many times. This sequence joins TRBV5-5 and TRBJ2-4; 7 positions match TRBD2. This CDR3 region has 17 residues. Germline assignment: CDR1 SGHKS and CDR2 YYEKEE (reference sequence). The trim removed 3 bases at V and 3 bases at J, leaving 12 bases unmatched. The CDR3 DNA sequence: TGTGCCAGCAGCTCCATGACTAGGGGAGGGGTCAAAAACATTCAGTACTTC. It yields the protein CASSSMTRGGVKNIQYF.

Only a few counts were recorded for this clonotype. The J gene is TRBJ2-1, the V gene TRBV10-3; 9 bases are a match to TRBD2. The CDR3 is 15 amino acids. The V segment lost 0 bases and the J segment 4 bases; nucleotides outside the gene matches: 1. The germline V gene has CDR1 ENHRY and CDR2 SYGVKD. The CDR3 nucleotides are TGTGCCATCAGTGAGTCTACTAGCGGGTACAATGAGCAGTTCTTC. Translating it yields CAISESTSGYNEQFF.

This clonotype was found a few times. The chain couples TRBV20-1 to TRBJ2-3; TRBD2 aligns across 12 bases. The germline CDR1 and CDR2 sequences are DFQATT and SNEGSKA (reference sequence). The CDR3 is 16 amino acids. V lost 3 bases, J lost 4 bases, and 8 bases stayed unmatched. CDR3 nucleotide sequence: TGCAGTGCTAGCTTGACTAGCGGGAGTTACGCAGATACGCAGTATTTT. This gives the protein CSASLTSGSYADTQYF.

With regard to this clonotype: A single base separates this from a much larger clone, so it may be a read error. The chain joins TRBV27 to TRBJ1-1, with D maybe TRBD1 (6 bases). There are 14 residues in the CDR3. Germline V gives CDR1 MNHEY, CDR2 SMNVEV (reference sequence). Trimming stripped 3 bases from V and 1 base from J, with 9 bases between. The CDR3 DNA reads as TGTGCCAGCAGTTTCGGGGGGCAGAACACTGAAGCTTTCTTT. It is translated as CASSFGGQNTEAFF.

V is TRBV15 and J is TRBJ2-3, with TRBD2 identical over 9 bases. Germline V gives CDR1 LNHNV, CDR2 YYDKDF (reference sequence). This CDR3 is 15 amino acids long. V was pared by 2 bases and J by 2 bases, with 2 bases of the junction left unmatched. The CDR3 region has the DNA TGTGCCACCAGCAGATCGGGACTAGCCACAGATACGCAGTATTTT. Its protein product is CATSRSGLATDTQYF.

The chain links TRBV2 to TRBJ2-3; 8 nucleotides line up with TRBD2. CDR1 is SNHLY and CDR2 is FYNNEI in the germline V gene. Germline trimming cut 3 bases from V and 2 bases from J; bases unmatched to any gene: 7. CDR3 length equals 16 residues. The CDR3 loop is CASSDLAGGFTDTQYF. The CDR3 DNA follows: TGTGCCAGCAGTGACCTGGCGGGAGGTTTCACAGATACGCAGTATTTT.

This chain links TRBV7-2 with TRBJ2-3, with D possibly matching TRBD1 (5 bases). The CDR3 has 16 residues. Germline assignment: CDR1 SGHTA and CDR2 FQGNSA. V was shortened by 5 bases and J by 2 bases, with 17 bases between the two germline ends. Here the CDR3 reads CASSLGLSGLTDTQYF. CDR3 nucleotide sequence: TGTGCCAGCAGCCTAGGGTTGTCAGGGCTCACAGATACGCAGTATTTT.

This clonotype was seen only a few times. V and J are TRBV7-9 and TRBJ2-7; no firm D call. The germline V and J ends were trimmed by 5 bases and 2 bases, with 13 bases remaining between them. There are 14 residues in the CDR3. Germline loops: CDR1 SEHNR, CDR2 FQNEAQ (reference sequence). The CDR3 DNA is TGTGCCAGCAGCACCGACTCCCATCCCTACGAGCAGTACTTC. As protein: CASSTDSHPYEQYF.

In its sample, this clonotype was seen a few times. V gene TRBV6-5 combines with J gene TRBJ2-7, with D perhaps TRBD1 or TRBD2 (8 bases each). The ends were cut back, 6 bases at V and 1 base at J, with 37 bases in the middle. CDR1 and CDR2 (germline): MNHEY, SVGAGI. This CDR3 comprises 22 residues. The CDR3: CASSIAGQGGVSSGRISYEQYF. CDR3 coding DNA: TGTGCCAGCAGCATTGCCGGACAGGGCGGGGTGTCAAGCGGGAGAATATCCTACGAGCAGTACTTC.

This chain connects TRBV29-1 to TRBJ2-3; 7 bases agree with TRBD2. The CDR3 runs to 16 residues. Germline V gene sequence: CDR1 SQVTM, CDR2 ANQGSEA. The J segment lost 5 bases and the V segment lost 5 bases, leaving 16 bases of the junction unmatched. CDR3 DNA sequence: TGCAGCGTTAATACCGGGACTTCCCCGGGGGGAGATACGCAGTATTTT. Translating gives CSVNTGTSPGGDTQYF.

The chain carries TRBV28 and TRBJ2-7; 9 bases fit TRBD1. Unmatched junction bases numbered 7, after V lost 4 bases and J lost 6 bases. The V gene's germline CDR1 is MDHEN and CDR2 SYDVKM. The CDR3 sequence is 14 residues long. CDR3 loop: CASSSSGQGTEQYF. The CDR3 nucleotides are TGTGCCAGCAGTTCCTCGGGACAGGGTACCGAGCAGTACTTC.

This clonotype was counted a few times. The gene calls are TRBV4-3 and TRBJ1-6, with 7 bases lining up with TRBD1. The V and J ends lost 3 bases and 7 bases, in that order; junction bases with no gene match: 3. Germline-derived CDR1 and CDR2 are LGHNA and YSLEER. This CDR3 spans 14 amino acids. CDR3 sequence: CASSHGTDNSPLHF. The CDR3 DNA is TGCGCCAGCAGCCACGGGACAGACAATTCACCCCTCCACTTT.

This clonotype turned up a few times. In DNA form, the CDR3 reads TGTGCCACCCCCAGTTTAGCAACTGAAGCTTTCTTT. Its protein product is CATPSLATEAFF. V and J are TRBV2 and TRBJ1-1; D is uncertain. Germline V lookup: CDR1 SNHLY, CDR2 FYNNEI. V was clipped by 10 bases and J by 5 bases, with 14 bases between them. This CDR3 is 12 amino acids long.